The following is a T cell receptor (beta chain) sequence with its context. This clone appeared a single time. This clone's antigen is unknown. There are no base qualities to consult, and no much larger clone falls within one base. These data originate in a study of technical replicates of blood from several donors (dated by TCRdb to about 2017). Library prep was done by the immunoSEQ multiplex PCR assay. What TCRdb holds here is the immuneACCESS table cut down to in-frame rearrangements. Part of the clones is not present; checked against another copy, under half of the missing clones reflect an unresolved V gene, and the others are unexplained. Present in this sample are about 81,000 clones, approximately 96% of which were seen just once. About 0.36% of the sample rests with the top ten. The germline V gene provides CDR1 MNHEY and CDR2 SVGAGI. Trimming leaves V shorter by 2 bases and J shorter by 2 bases, with the junction holding 4 bases beyond the gene matches. Taken from cysteine to phenylalanine, the CDR3 has 15 residues. Only the CDR3 DNA stays, 45 bases, in frame from base 1.

The sample consisted of T cells isolated from PBMCs. The sequence links TRBV6-5 to TRBJ2-3; 7 bases in the junction line up with TRBD2. This clonotype was sampled from a human donor in good health. The DNA sequence is as follows: TGTGCCAGCAGTTACCGGGGGAGGGCCACAGATACGCAGTATTTT. Protein translation: CASSYRGRATDTQYF.